This is a list of T cell receptor beta chains from one sample in a study of blood T cell repertoires in COVID-19. Assay used: immunoSEQ multiplex PCR; TCRdb lists only in-frame clones, some missing. The sample holds around 200,000 clones, approximately 90% seen once. The sequenced sample consisted of PBMCs or T cells enriched from blood (not recorded which). The receptors derive from a woman aged 35 to 49 with acute COVID-19. The CDR3 runs from the conserved cysteine through the conserved F or W. D genes are given only for firm matches. Some rows have no size entry. The others give once, few or many, or a class for an expanded clone.

NA	TRBV14	TRBJ2-1	NA	TGTGCCAGCAGCTGGTGGACAGTTAATACCAATGAGCAGTTCTTC	CASSWWTVNTNEQFF
NA	TRBV6-1	TRBJ1-1	NA	TGTGCCAGCAGTGCATTTAGTGTTGGGGGCGGCGGTGAAGCTTTCTTT	CASSAFSVGGGGEAFF
once	TRBV7-2	TRBJ1-2	NA	TGTGCCAGCAGCTTAAGCGGTGGCTATGGCTACACCTTC	CASSLSGGYGYTF
once	TRBV5-1	TRBJ2-5	NA	TGCGCCAGCAGCCCCGGGGTAGGCCAGACCCAGTACTTC	CASSPGVGQTQYF
NA	TRBV7-6	TRBJ2-1	TRBD2	TGTGCCAGCAGCTCCGGGAGCGGGGGGCTTGGCAATGAGCAGTTCTTC	CASSSGSGGLGNEQFF
NA	TRBV13	TRBJ1-1	TRBD1	TGTGCCAGCAGCCGTCGACAGGGTCGTTTAGGCACTGAAGCTTTCTTT	CASSRRQGRLGTEAFF
NA	TRBV12-3/TRBV12-4	TRBJ1-1	NA	TGTGCCAGCAGAAGAGTGGGGGGCACTGAAGCTTTCTTT	CASRRVGGTEAFF
NA	TRBV9	TRBJ1-4	NA	TGTGCCAGCAGCGTCCTTGCAACTAATGAAAAACTGTTTTTT	CASSVLATNEKLFF
NA	TRBV5-4	TRBJ1-5	NA	TGTGCCAGCAGCCCGGGAGGACAGAATAGCAATCAGCCCCAGCATTTT	CASSPGGQNSNQPQHF
once	TRBV4-1	TRBJ2-7	TRBD1	TGCGCCAGCAGCCAGAATCCGGGACAGCCTACCTACGAGCAGTACTTC	CASSQNPGQPTYEQYF
NA	TRBV7-8	TRBJ1-1	NA	TGTGCCAGCAGCTTATCCGGGGGAACTGAAGCTTTCTTT	CASSLSGGTEAFF
few	TRBV19	TRBJ2-1	TRBD2	TGTGCCAGTAGTAGATATAGCGGGGGACGCAATGAGCAGTTCTTC	CASSRYSGGRNEQFF
NA	TRBV2	TRBJ1-6	TRBD1	TGTGCCAGCAGTGATGGACAGGGAATTTCCTATAATTCACCCCTCCACTTT	CASSDGQGISYNSPLHF
NA	TRBV5-1	TRBJ2-1	TRBD2	TGCGCCAGCAGCTTAACTAGCGGGGGGGCTTCGTACAATGAGCAGTTCTTC	CASSLTSGGASYNEQFF
NA	TRBV6-5	TRBJ2-5	TRBD2	TGTGCCAGCAGAGGGACTAGCGGGGGCCAAGAGACCCAGTACTTC	CASRGTSGGQETQYF
NA	TRBV18	TRBJ1-1	TRBD1	TGTGCCAGCTCACAGGGGGCGGGCATGAACACTGAAGCTTTCTTT	CASSQGAGMNTEAFF
NA	TRBV3-1/TRBV3-2	TRBJ2-4	TRBD1	TGTGCCAGCAGCCTACGGACAGGGGGCACCCTTTTCAAAAACATTCAGTACTTC	CASSLRTGGTLFKNIQYF
NA	TRBV12-3/TRBV12-4	TRBJ2-3	NA	TGTGCCAGCAGTTTAGATCAGGCAGATACGCAGTATTTT	CASSLDQADTQYF
NA	TRBV5-4	TRBJ1-1	NA	TGTGCCAGCAGCTTGGACAGGCTTGCTGAAGCTTTCTTT	CASSLDRLAEAFF
NA	TRBV6-6	TRBJ1-2	TRBD1	TGTGCCAGCAGTCAAACAAGCGGGACAGGGGAGTTACACTATGGCTACACCTTC	CASSQTSGTGELHYGYTF
NA	TRBV15	TRBJ1-5	TRBD1	TGTGCCACCAGCAGGGGACAGGACCTAGGCAATCAGCCCCAGCATTTT	CATSRGQDLGNQPQHF
once	TRBV10-2	TRBJ1-6	TRBD1	TGCGCCAGCAGTGTACAGGGGGAAACTTCTTCACCCCTCCACTTT	CASSVQGETSSPLHF
NA	TRBV18	TRBJ1-2	TRBD1	TGTGCCAGCTCACCCGGAGACGACAGGGGAAAAGGCTACACCTTC	CASSPGDDRGKGYTF
NA	TRBV4-3	TRBJ1-3	NA	TGCGCCAGCAGCCAAGATTGGCGGGCTAGCTCTGGAAACACCATATATTTT	CASSQDWRASSGNTIYF
NA	TRBV11-1	TRBJ2-7	NA	TGTGCCAGCAGCTTAGCCAGCGGTCTCTCCTACGAGCAGTACTTC	CASSLASGLSYEQYF
NA	TRBV2	TRBJ1-2	NA	TGTGCCAGCAGTGAAGGGAGCGGAGGGAGCTATGGCTACACCTTC	CASSEGSGGSYGYTF
NA	TRBV6-5	TRBJ1-1	TRBD1	TGTGCCAGCAGTCCAAGACAGGGAGAGAACACTGAAGCTTTCTTT	CASSPRQGENTEAFF
NA	TRBV27	TRBJ1-5	TRBD1	TGTGCCAGCAGTACACGACAGGGCACAAGGCCCCAGCATTTT	CASSTRQGTRPQHF
NA	TRBV5-4	TRBJ2-2	NA	TGTGCCAGCAGCTTTGACAGAAACACCGGGGAGCTGTTTTTT	CASSFDRNTGELFF
NA	TRBV19	TRBJ2-1	TRBD2	TGTGCCAGTAGTCTAGCTGGGGGGGGTTATTACAATGAGCAGTTCTTC	CASSLAGGGYYNEQFF
NA	TRBV21-1	TRBJ1-3	NA	TGTGCCAGCAGCAAACAAGACACAGGAGGAAACACCATATATTTT	CASSKQDTGGNTIYF
NA	TRBV5-1	TRBJ1-2	NA	TGCGCCAGCAGCTTGGACGGTAACTATGGCTACACCTTC	CASSLDGNYGYTF
NA	TRBV20-1	TRBJ1-1	NA	TGCAGTGCTAGAAGCGACAGGGCTTTCTTT	CSARSDRAFF
NA	TRBV7-6	TRBJ1-1	NA	TGTGCCAGCAGCTTCGACACGAACACTGAAGCTTTCTTT	CASSFDTNTEAFF
NA	TRBV18	TRBJ2-3	TRBD2	TGTGCCAGCTCCCGCGGGACTAGCGGGGGGACTAGCACAGATACGCAGTATTTT	CASSRGTSGGTSTDTQYF
NA	TRBV9	TRBJ2-1	NA	TGTGCCAGCAGCCCACAGGGTACGGTAGTGAATGAGCAGTTCTTC	CASSPQGTVVNEQFF
NA	TRBV19	TRBJ1-6	NA	TGTGCCAGTAGTATGGGAGGGTTGGGGAATTCACCCCTCCACTTT	CASSMGGLGNSPLHF
NA	TRBV6-5	TRBJ1-4	NA	TGTGCCAGCAGTTTGACTGTAACTAATGAAAAACTGTTTTTT	CASSLTVTNEKLFF
NA	TRBV7-8	TRBJ1-3	TRBD1	TGTGCCAGCAGCCGCCGACCGGGACAGGGAACGGGCGGAAACACCATATATTTT	CASSRRPGQGTGGNTIYF
NA	TRBV6-4	TRBJ1-6	NA	TGTGCCAGCAGAGCGGGCACCAATTCACCCCTCCACTTT	CASRAGTNSPLHF
NA	TRBV24-1	TRBJ2-1	TRBD2	TGTGCCACCAGTGAACCCCGAGCGGGGGCAAACAATGAGCAGTTCTTC	CATSEPRAGANNEQFF
NA	TRBV29-1	TRBJ1-2	TRBD1	TGCAGCGTTGAATGGGACAGGCCGAACTATGGCTACACCTTC	CSVEWDRPNYGYTF
NA	TRBV9	TRBJ2-2	NA	TGTGCCAGCAGCGTAGTAACCGGGGCCGGGGAGCTGTTTTTT	CASSVVTGAGELFF
NA	TRBV9	TRBJ1-2	TRBD1	TGTGCCAGCAGCGTCGATGAACAGGGGACCAACTATGGCTACACCTTC	CASSVDEQGTNYGYTF
NA	TRBV27	TRBJ1-1	NA	TGTGCCAGCAGACCCCACAGGGACAACACTGAAGCTTTCTTT	CASRPHRDNTEAFF
few	TRBV5-1	TRBJ1-1	TRBD1	TGCGCCAGCAGCCTGGACAGGGGACGTTATAACACTGAAGCTTTCTTT	CASSLDRGRYNTEAFF
NA	TRBV9	TRBJ1-6	TRBD1	TGTGCCAGCAGCGTAGGAGACAGGGGGAATTCACCCCTCCACTTT	CASSVGDRGNSPLHF
NA	TRBV5-4	TRBJ1-2	TRBD1	TGTGCCAGCAGCGGGGACAGGGACTATGGCTACACCTTC	CASSGDRDYGYTF
NA	TRBV6-1	TRBJ2-7	TRBD1	TGTGCCAGCAGTGAATTGTACAGGGGGCCCTACGAGCAGTACTTC	CASSELYRGPYEQYF
NA	TRBV3-1/TRBV3-2	TRBJ1-6	TRBD1	TGTGCCAGCAGCCAAGTGGGACAGGGGGTTTCACCCCTCCACTTT	CASSQVGQGVSPLHF
NA	TRBV9	TRBJ1-3	NA	TGTGCCAGCAGCGTGGGAGTCTCTGGAAACACCATATATTTT	CASSVGVSGNTIYF
NA	TRBV7-9	TRBJ1-1	TRBD1	TGTGCCAGCAGCGAGGGACAGGGCGTGGGATACGACACTGAAGCTTTCTTT	CASSEGQGVGYDTEAFF
few	TRBV19	TRBJ1-4	NA	TGTGCCAGTAGTGTCCGGGACACAAAACTGTTTTTT	CASSVRDTKLFF
once	TRBV27	TRBJ1-6	NA	TGTGCCAGCAGTTTTCAGGAGGACTCACCCCTCCACTTT	CASSFQEDSPLHF
NA	TRBV5-6	TRBJ2-1	NA	TGTGCCAGCAGCTATGAAGACAGAGGGGGTGAGCAGTTCTTC	CASSYEDRGGEQFF
once	TRBV4-1	TRBJ1-2	NA	TGCGCCAGCAGCCAAGATCGGGAGGGCAGGGGTATCGGAAACTATGGCTACACCTTC	CASSQDREGRGIGNYGYTF
NA	TRBV18	TRBJ1-3	NA	TGTGCCAGCTCAGCTACCGGGACTTTGAGCTCTGGAAACACCATATATTTT	CASSATGTLSSGNTIYF
few	TRBV6-5	TRBJ2-1	NA	TGTGCCACCCAGACTAGCTACAATGAGCAGTTCTTC	CATQTSYNEQFF
NA	TRBV5-5	TRBJ1-5	NA	TGTGCCAGCAGCCTAGGGGGTGGGCAGCCCCAGCATTTT	CASSLGGGQPQHF
NA	TRBV12-3/TRBV12-4	TRBJ1-2	TRBD1	TGTGCCAGCAGTATGGGACAGTATGGCTACACCTTC	CASSMGQYGYTF